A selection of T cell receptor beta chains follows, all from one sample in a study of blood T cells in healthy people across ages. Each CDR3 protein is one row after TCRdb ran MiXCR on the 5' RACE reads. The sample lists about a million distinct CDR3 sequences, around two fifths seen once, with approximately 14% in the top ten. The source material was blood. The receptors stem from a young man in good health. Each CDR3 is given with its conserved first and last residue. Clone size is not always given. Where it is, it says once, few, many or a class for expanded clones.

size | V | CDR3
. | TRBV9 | CASSETRGLPKHRGELFF
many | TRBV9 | CASSVGDRQETQYF
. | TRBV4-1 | CANHWGAQTKIFTGELFF
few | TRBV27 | CASSLRGRQGHYEQYF
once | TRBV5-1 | CASTLDIPNYGYTF
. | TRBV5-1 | CASSLGGPAENTGELFF
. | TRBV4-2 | CASSQATGDGTEAFF
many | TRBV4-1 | CASSQGQGGQPQHF
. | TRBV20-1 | CSARATLAGGPYNEQFF
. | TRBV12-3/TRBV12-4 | CAGSLGGHSKGYTF
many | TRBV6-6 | CASSYGQGGTDTQYF
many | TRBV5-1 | CASSSGTANTGELFF
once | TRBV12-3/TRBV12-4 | CASSSNSAGPGNTIYF
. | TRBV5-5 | CASSPAEGILGHGYTF
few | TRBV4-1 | CASSQLGAREKLFF
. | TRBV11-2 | CASSWGLAYETQYF
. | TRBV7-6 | CASSTSTADTEAFF
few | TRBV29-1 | CSVAREGQPQHF
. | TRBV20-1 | CSARDLTSGGENEQFF
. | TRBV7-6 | CASSLFQGDYEQYF
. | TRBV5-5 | CASSLTADSNQPQHF
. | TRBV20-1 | CSARKDRNYNSPLHF
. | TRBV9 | CASSVGRGSDEQFF
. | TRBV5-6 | CASSRTVVRDTQYF
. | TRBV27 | CASSLLGTGVQPQHF
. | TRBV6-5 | CASRDTGFNQPQHF
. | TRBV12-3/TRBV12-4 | CASSFGLRETQYF
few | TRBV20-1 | CSARDDAAPNYGYTF
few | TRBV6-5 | CASTSIRDVAPGYTF